What follows describes a single T cell receptor beta chain. The specificity of this receptor is unknown. Per-base quality was not reported, and no clone a single base away is much larger than it. Deletion took 2 bases off V and 0 bases off J, with a span of 14 bases between the germline ends. Spanning cysteine to phenylalanine, the CDR3 consists of 18 amino acids. This entry keeps only the CDR3 DNA: 54 bases, framed from base 1. CDR1 and CDR2 are drawn from the germline V gene: SGHTA, FQGNSA. The record originates from a study of T cell responses to AZD1222 COVID-19 vaccine (dated by TCRdb to about 2021). Regarding the complete study: A total of 233 trial participants underwent TCR sequencing, of whom about 210 received two doses of AZD1222 and approximately 25 received two doses of the MenACWY control vaccine. Trial participants were enrolled by age into 18-55, 56-69 and 70-plus year subgroups, with approximately 150, 30 and 60 TCR-sequenced participants respectively. What the research found in general, with its limitations: Because no day 14 peak-response samples were available, the repertoires could be characterized only after the peak T cell response. Conclusions about previously exposed vaccinees were limited because only 6 or 7 AZD1222 recipients were SARS-CoV-2 seropositive at baseline. Reportedly, almost half of the unique spike-specific TCRs recognized epitopes lying outside the regions that are mutated in the B.1.351 and B.1.1.7 variants. After two AZD1222 doses, both the breadth and the depth of spike-specific TCRs were significantly higher than at day 0 and than in MenACWY recipients. Vaccine-associated CD4 TCRs spanned the whole spike protein, with dominant responses in regions 160-218 and 743-854. Most participants were white British and females outnumbered males, and the authors suggested that clonal diversity may have been underestimated. The 56-69-year group was small, and its depth increase did not reach significance, likely because of low power.

The time point tag for this specimen amounts to: about 28 days (+/-7) after the second vaccine dose. AZD1222 recipients given second doses at about 4 weeks or at about 12 weeks were pooled, since spike-specific TCR depth and breadth were not found to differ between the two schedules. Samples from vaccinated people were obtained from the UK trials COV001 and COV002, which included a single-blind randomized controlled phase 2/3 trial of AZD1222 (ChAdOx1 nCoV-19) in healthy adults. Trial participant PBMC samples were collected at day 0 and day 28 after the second dose for TCRbeta chain sequencing. The CDR3 regions of human TCRbeta chains were analyzed by immunosequencing. The authors processed their data as follows. TCRs in the repertoires were matched against a reference library of SARS-CoV-2-specific TCRs that had been generated with the MIRA antigen-specificity platform. Breadth was defined as the fraction of unique TCRs that were SARS-CoV-2-associated. Depth was defined as the fraction of total T cells that were SARS-CoV-2-associated. Using the MIRA data, each spike-specific TCR was assigned both to the spike region to which the TCR was reactive and to a CD4 or CD8 class. Log10-transformed breadth and depth values were compared by one-way ANOVA with Sidak's multiple comparisons tests. TCRdb's version of the immuneACCESS table is confined to in-frame rearrangements and falls short of the full clone set. An unresolved V gene accounts for under half of the shortfall where checked; the remainder is of unknown origin. V and J calls and clone size are copied from that table; D and trimming were computed from the DNA. A total of 110,000 to 150,000 clones appear in this sample, approximately 90% of them only once. The ten largest clones capture around 3.5% of the sample.

The specimen was peripheral blood, collected 28 days after the second AZD1222 dose. This TCR was sampled from an adult who received the AZD1222 COVID-19 vaccine. The chain links TRBV7-2 with TRBJ2-6; the best D guess is TRBD2, with 5 bases matching. The CDR3 in this case is CASSLMASGISGANVLTF. The DNA sequence reads TGTGCCAGCAGCTTAATGGCTTCGGGGATCTCTGGGGCCAACGTCCTGACTTTC.